The 10 T cell receptor beta chains listed next were all sequenced from one sample in a study of Ad26.COV2.S vaccination and SARS-CoV-2 variants. Indicated treatment: 15 to 20 received Ad26.COV2.S at low or high dose, single or two shots; five or six received placebo; per-sample allocation not given. Collection of the samples took place on day 63 after the first injection of vaccine or placebo. The table came from immunoSEQ multiplex PCR; TCRdb's copy has only in-frame clones and leaves some out. Altogether around 300,000 clones are present, about 87% being singletons, with the ten largest covering about 6.4%. Source: peripheral blood, taken in a trial of Ad26.COV2.S vaccine versus placebo. The receptors shown here come from a person aged 18-60 years who received the Ad26.COV2.S COVID-19 vaccine or a placebo.

The chain employs TRBV6-5 and TRBJ1-1; 10 bases are a match to TRBD1. There are 14 residues in the CDR3. In germline, CDR1 is MNHEY, CDR2 SVGAGI. The V segment lost 7 bases and the J segment 6 bases; nucleotides outside the gene matches: 8. As DNA, the CDR3 is TGTGCCAGCAAGGACAGGGGGGTGGGCTCTGAAGCTTTCTTT. This codes for CASKDRGVGSEAFF.

The chain uses TRBV18 and TRBJ1-6; D is ambiguous. The length of the CDR3 is 16 residues. With 2 bases removed from V and 0 bases from J, the gap between germline ends came to 8 bases. Germline V gene sequence: CDR1 KGHSH, CDR2 LQKENI. CDR3: CASSPSRSSYNSPLHF. The CDR3 bases are TGTGCCAGCTCACCATCCCGGAGCTCCTATAATTCACCCCTCCACTTT.

Comments on this clone: Other DNA sequences from this sample encode an identical CDR3 as well. The chain employs TRBV7-9 and TRBJ2-2; possibly TRBD1 for D (6 bases). Germline assignment: CDR1 SEHNR and CDR2 FQNEAQ (reference sequence). This CDR3 has 19 amino acids. The V end lost 5 bases, the J end lost 6 bases, and 28 bases lay between the germline ends. CDR3 sequence reads: CASSGDGDRRIPYPGELFF. DNA of the CDR3: TGTGCCAGCAGCGGCGATGGAGACAGGAGGATTCCTTATCCCGGGGAGCTGTTTTTT.

The chain is built from TRBV6-5 and TRBJ1-3, with D tentatively TRBD1 (6 bases). This CDR3 has 14 amino acids. Trimming stripped 6 bases from V and 2 bases from J, with 11 bases between. Per the germline V gene, CDR1 is MNHEY and CDR2 is SVGAGI. CDR3 loop: CASRQHRAGNTIYF. The CDR3 DNA follows: TGTGCCAGCAGGCAACACAGGGCTGGAAACACCATATATTTT.

The rearrangement joins TRBV5-1 to TRBJ1-5, with 8 nucleotides matching TRBD1. Unmatched junction bases numbered 15, after V lost 4 bases and J lost 3 bases. This CDR3 contains 18 residues. Germline CDR1 and CDR2: SGHRS and YFSETQ. CDR3 in DNA: TGCGCCAGCAGCCCCTCTAGAGGGACAGGTGGCCCCAATCAGCCCCAGCATTTT. Protein sequence: CASSPSRGTGGPNQPQHF. Looking up the rest from reference TRBV5-1 and TRBJ1-5 gives the full variable domain: KAGVTQTPRYLIKTRGQQVTLSCSPISGHRSVSWYQQTPGQGLQFLFEYFSETQRNKGNFPGRFSGRQFSNSRSEMNVSTLELGDSALYLCASSPSRGTGGPNQPQHFGDGTRLSIL.

The chain's CDR3 is CASSIDWGFGGAKNIQYF. CDR3 nucleotides: TGTGCCAGTAGTATAGATTGGGGGTTTGGGGGAGCCAAAAACATTCAGTACTTC. This rearrangement joins TRBV19 to TRBJ2-4, with D perhaps given as TRBD1 or TRBD2 (5 bases each). Germline CDR1 is LNHDA and CDR2 is SQIVND (reference sequence). Deletions cut 0 bases from V and 0 bases from J, with 15 bases between. The CDR3 sequence is 18 residues long.

The V gene is TRBV7-9, the J gene TRBJ1-4; 7 positions agree with TRBD1. CDR1 SEHNR and CDR2 FQNEAQ come from the germline V gene (reference sequence). Trimming cost V 4 bases and J 12 bases; bases outside gene matches: 23. The CDR3 runs 18 residues. The CDR3 spells CASSSGVGARQGFKELFF. DNA for the CDR3: TGTGCCAGCAGCTCCGGGGTTGGCGCCCGACAGGGCTTTAAGGAACTGTTTTTT.

V gene TRBV3-1 (or the pseudogene TRBV3-2) combines with J gene TRBJ2-1; 7 bases agree with TRBD2. The CDR3 sequence is 16 residues long. Per the germline V gene, CDR1 is LGHDT and CDR2 is YNNKEL (reference sequence). Trimming cost V 1 base and J 10 bases; bases outside gene matches: 13. The CDR3 DNA is TGTGCCAGCAGCCAAGTCGCTCGGGGAGGGTATAGGGAGCAGTTCTTC. It encodes CASSQVARGGYREQFF.

The V gene is TRBV29-1, the J gene TRBJ2-1; weak D call: TRBD2 (5 bases). This CDR3 spans 11 amino acids. V dropped 8 bases and J dropped 9 bases, with 14 bases sitting between them. Germline CDR1 SQVTM, CDR2 ANQGSEA. The CDR3 sequence: CSTTRDGEQFF. The CDR3 region has the DNA TGCAGCACAACTAGAGACGGTGAGCAGTTCTTC.

Only one count was recorded for this clone. This rearrangement joins TRBV3-1 (or the pseudogene TRBV3-2) to TRBJ1-3; TRBD1 aligns across 10 bases. Per the germline V gene, CDR1 is LGHDT and CDR2 is YNNKEL (reference sequence). The CDR3 covers 17 residues. With 4 bases clipped from V and 4 bases from J, the junction kept 10 bases outside the gene matches. The CDR3 DNA reads TGTGCCAGCAGCCGGGTCCTGACAGGGGGCTTCGGAAACACCATATATTTT. Protein: CASSRVLTGGFGNTIYF.